This is a list of T cell receptor beta chains from one sample in a study of shared clonotypes between healthy human individuals. TCRdb keeps only in-frame clones here, not all; method: immunoSEQ multiplex PCR. The table records approximately 2.5 million clones, roughly nine tenths of them present only once. The sequenced material came from naive CD4+ T cells sorted from blood. The source of these receptors is a man aged 18 to 30 in good health. Both conserved end residues are trimmed from each CDR3. The order of the fields is V gene, CDR3 protein.

v_gene: TRBV10-3
CDR3aa: AISLDRGLNTEAF

v_gene: TRBV5-4
CDR3aa: ASSLQGGAIYNEQF

v_gene: TRBV30
CDR3aa: AWSKPGSTDTQY

v_gene: TRBV5-4
CDR3aa: ASSPGPNTEAF

v_gene: TRBV18
CDR3aa: ASSPYFQRASYEQY

v_gene: TRBV7-2
CDR3aa: ASSLAGNRQETQY

v_gene: TRBV9
CDR3aa: ASSPASGTSPAGYT

v_gene: TRBV5-1
CDR3aa: ASSERGGANTGELF

v_gene: TRBV9
CDR3aa: ASSPWTGEGSPLH

v_gene: TRBV19
CDR3aa: ASSNLGLAF

v_gene: TRBV10-3
CDR3aa: AISPGRGQQETQY

v_gene: TRBV5-1
CDR3aa: ASSSEGNEQF

v_gene: TRBV5-1
CDR3aa: ASSFVAGAYNEQF

v_gene: TRBV6-1
CDR3aa: ASSDGFYGYT

v_gene: TRBV7-9
CDR3aa: ASSLITGGGYT

v_gene: TRBV7-2
CDR3aa: ASSFAGGPTNYGYT

v_gene: TRBV7-3
CDR3aa: ASSLLGERDTQY

v_gene: TRBV6-1
CDR3aa: ASSESRLAGEQF

v_gene: TRBV5-1
CDR3aa: ASSPDTEQF

v_gene: TRBV5-4
CDR3aa: ASSPDSLGGYT

v_gene: TRBV10-2
CDR3aa: ASSELTGDPGGEQY

v_gene: TRBV5-4
CDR3aa: ASSLDSRGADTQY

v_gene: TRBV7-9
CDR3aa: ASSLTADYNEQF

v_gene: TRBV28
CDR3aa: ASSLGAGVEQY

v_gene: TRBV30
CDR3aa: ATEVRAGTDTQY

v_gene: TRBV5-4
CDR3aa: ASSLAGRSSGANVLT

v_gene: TRBV6-5
CDR3aa: ASSYSTNQPQH

v_gene: TRBV10-3
CDR3aa: AISESGFTLYNEQF

v_gene: TRBV6-1
CDR3aa: ASSALTYGYT

v_gene: TRBV9
CDR3aa: ASSVTQTSTEAF

v_gene: TRBV2
CDR3aa: ASSEVGGFGSEAF

v_gene: TRBV6-1
CDR3aa: ASSETSRPLH

v_gene: TRBV9
CDR3aa: ASSVDPSGDTQY

v_gene: TRBV7-2
CDR3aa: ASSLEGTNSYEQY